This T cell receptor (beta chain) was identified in a study of shared clonotypes between healthy human individuals. Overall study results and limits: Specimens sampled were limited to blood, with tissue repertoires likely differing. Since donors were few, the genetic and exposure-history diversity represented was limited.

With regard to this clone: The antigen is unknown. The sample holds other DNA sequences that translate to the same CDR3.

Produced via immunoSEQ multiplex PCR; TCRdb's table is partial and in-frame only. Among around 940,000 clones listed, 76% were seen once. With 4 bases clipped from V and 4 bases from J, the junction kept 5 bases outside the gene matches. The CDR3 loop spans 14 amino acids. CDR1 is LNHDA and CDR2 is SQIVND in the germline V gene (reference sequence). The TCR was taken from a man younger than 35 in good health. The chain combines TRBV19 with TRBJ1-2, with TRBD1 identical over 8 bases. Sequencing was carried out using memory CD4+ T cells sorted from blood. Documented subset: CD45RA-negative fraction. CDR3 residues: CASSTRQGIYGYTF. The CDR3 DNA reads TGTGCCAGTAGTACCCGACAGGGGATCTATGGCTACACCTTC.